This T cell receptor beta chain was captured in a study of T-cell reconstitution after alpha-beta-depleted transplantation in children. This clonotype was recorded at least ten times. The target antigen is unknown. The study, taken as a whole, reports: Surviving recipient cells, namely T cells and thymic progenitors, were the source of high day-60 TCRbeta diversity in some patients. Counts and diversity of T cells one year after transplant came mostly from newly produced T cells. As was reported, about two months after transplant, alpha-beta T cells came from several hundred expanded graft clones.

TCRbeta library construction was performed incorporating unique molecular identifiers. TCRdb called the PCR reads again in MiXCR, with one record for every CDR3 protein. Here the sample spans hundreds of thousands of distinct CDR3 sequences, over 9.5% being singletons. The specimen comprised PBMCs, sampled before TCRalphabeta/CD19-depleted stem cell transplant. The TCR sequence derives from a child aged 2-15 years with inherited bone marrow failure, due to receive a stem cell transplant.

The CDR3 sequence is CSAYDRPNSPLHF. CDR3 bases: TGCAGTGCGTACGACAGGCCAAATTCACCCCTCCACTTT. The rearrangement joins TRBV20-1 to TRBJ1-6, with a tentative D call TRBD1 (6 bases). The germline V gene has CDR1 DFQATT and CDR2 SNEGSKA (reference sequence). CDR3 length: 13 amino acids. V gave up 6 bases and J gave up 7 bases, with 13 bases separating them.